One sample yielded the 8 T cell receptor beta chains listed below, sequenced in a study of blood T cells in healthy people across ages. With a J-beta primer mix and a sample-barcoded 5' primer, a second PCR ran about 6 to 11 cycles. TCRdb used MiXCR to reprocess the 5' RACE reads, holding one entry per CDR3 protein. The sample lists about 1.8 million distinct CDR3 sequences, around 50% occurring once. Specimen: blood. The receptors here all came from a woman in her thirties or forties in good health.

This sequence joins TRBV2 and TRBJ2-4; the D is unclear. Gene TRBJ2-5 matches the end of the DNA better, so the J call may be wrong. This CDR3 has 13 residues. CDR1 is SNHLY and CDR2 is FYNNEI in the germline V gene. The CDR3 sequence is CASTLSFQETQYF. The DNA for the CDR3 is TGTGCCAGCACTCTCAGTTTCCAAGAGACCCAGTACTTC.

This clonotype was recorded many times. J is TRBJ2-3 and V is TRBV5-1, with D hard to call. Germline V gene data show CDR1 as SGHRS and CDR2 as YFSETQ. V lost 0 bases and J lost 0, with 5 bases in between. The CDR3 is 14 amino acids. The CDR3 DNA follows: TGCGCCAGCAGCTTGGGCAGTAGCACAGATACGCAGTATTTT. This translates into CASSLGSSTDTQYF.

The V gene is TRBV15, the J gene TRBJ2-4, with D maybe TRBD1 (6 bases). The germline CDR1 and CDR2 sequences are LNHNV and YYDKDF (reference sequence). This CDR3 spans 14 amino acids. Trimming removed 1 base at V and 8 bases at J, with 12 bases between. CDR3 nucleotide sequence: TGTGCCACCAGCAGAGTATCAGGGGAAGACATTCAGTACTTC. The encoded protein is CATSRVSGEDIQYF.

V and J are TRBV13 and TRBJ1-2; D gene ambiguous. Trimming cost V 5 bases and J 8 bases, with 18 bases left between them. The CDR3 spans 14 residues. Germline-derived CDR1 and CDR2 are PRHDT and FYEKMQ (reference sequence). CDR3 bases: TGTGCCAGCAGCCAAGCCCAAGAGGCTAGAGGCTACACCTTC. This sequence encodes CASSQAQEARGYTF.

The chain carries TRBV11-2 and TRBJ2-1; D not certain. In germline, CDR1 is SGHAT, CDR2 FQNNGV. The CDR3 is 16 amino acids. V lost 5 bases to trimming and J lost 1 base, with 15 bases between them. CDR3 nucleotide sequence: TGTGCCAGCAGCGAGATGATGGGCAGGTCCTACAATGAGCAGTTCTTC. Protein: CASSEMMGRSYNEQFF.

The chain uses TRBV28 and TRBJ2-5, with TRBD2 as a possible D gene (6 bases). The V end lost 10 bases, the J end lost 0 bases, and 15 bases lay between the germline ends. The CDR3 length is 14 residues. The germline V gene has CDR1 MDHEN and CDR2 SYDVKM. CDR3 region: CANSSEAYQETQYF. The CDR3, as DNA: TGTGCCAATTCTAGCGAGGCGTACCAAGAGACCCAGTACTTC.

The rearrangement uses TRBV9 and TRBJ2-1; 12 positions match TRBD2. The J segment lost 5 bases and the V segment lost 4 bases, leaving 7 bases of the junction unmatched. In germline, CDR1 is SGDLS, CDR2 YYNGEE. CDR3 length equals 16 residues. The CDR3: CASSPLTSGGHNEQFF. In nucleotides, the CDR3 is TGTGCCAGCAGCCCCTTGACTAGCGGGGGCCACAATGAGCAGTTCTTC.

This clonotype was detected ten times or more. J is TRBJ2-4 and V is TRBV20-1; D perhaps matches TRBD2 (6 bases). This CDR3 is 17 amino acids long. Trimming took off 2 bases at V and 0 bases at J, with 17 bases between the two ends. Germline CDR1 reads DFQATT; CDR2 reads SNEGSKA (reference sequence). The CDR3 region has the DNA TGCAGTGCTAGAATTGCGGGAAAAATGCTAGCCAAAAACATTCAGTACTTC. Its protein product is CSARIAGKMLAKNIQYF.